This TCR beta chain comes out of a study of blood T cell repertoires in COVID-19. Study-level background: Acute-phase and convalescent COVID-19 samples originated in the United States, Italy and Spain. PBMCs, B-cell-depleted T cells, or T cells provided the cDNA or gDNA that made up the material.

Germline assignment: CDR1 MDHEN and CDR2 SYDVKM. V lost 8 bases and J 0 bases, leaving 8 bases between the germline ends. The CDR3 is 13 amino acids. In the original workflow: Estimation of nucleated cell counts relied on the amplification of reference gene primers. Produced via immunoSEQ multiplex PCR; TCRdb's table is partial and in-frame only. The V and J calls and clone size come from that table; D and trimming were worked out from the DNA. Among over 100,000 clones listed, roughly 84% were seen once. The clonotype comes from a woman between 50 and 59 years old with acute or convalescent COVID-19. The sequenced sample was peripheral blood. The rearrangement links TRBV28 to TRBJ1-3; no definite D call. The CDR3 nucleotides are TGTGCCAGCGGGAGAACCTCTGGAAACACCATATATTTT. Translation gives CASGRTSGNTIYF.